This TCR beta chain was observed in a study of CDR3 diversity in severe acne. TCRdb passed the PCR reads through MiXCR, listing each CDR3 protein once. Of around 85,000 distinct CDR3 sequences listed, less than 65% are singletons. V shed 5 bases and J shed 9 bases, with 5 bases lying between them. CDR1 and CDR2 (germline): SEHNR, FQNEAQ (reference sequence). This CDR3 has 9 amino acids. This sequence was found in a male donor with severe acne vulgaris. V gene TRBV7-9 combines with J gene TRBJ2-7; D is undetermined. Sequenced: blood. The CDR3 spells CASSHRQYF. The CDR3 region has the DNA TGTGCCAGCAGCCACAGGCAGTACTTC.